This T cell receptor beta chain derives from a study of shared clonotypes between healthy human individuals. Study-wide findings and caveats: Memory subsets had estimated richness that was generally smaller than that of naive subsets. The study's rarefaction showed incomplete sorted-subset sequencing despite large depth.

It was 150 to 250 ng DNA, approximately 30,000 T cell genomes, that sorted-subset replicate PCRs used. The assay was immunoSEQ multiplex PCR, and TCRdb's table has in-frame clones only and misses some. The sample lists some 500,000 clones; about 96% were seen once. This clone was seen just once. Antigen specificity is unknown. Specimen: naive CD4+ T cells sorted from blood. Subset indicated: CD45RA+ positively selected. The source is a woman aged 25 to 39 in good health.

CDR3 residues: CASSHLSSGGGRGVVWNEQFF. CDR3 coding DNA: TGTGCCAGCAGCCACCTCTCTAGCGGAGGCGGAAGAGGGGTTGTGTGGAATGAGCAGTTCTTC. The chain joins TRBV7-3 to TRBJ2-1, with 7 bases fitting TRBD2. CDR1 is SGHTA and CDR2 is FQGTGA in the germline V gene. The CDR3 contains 21 residues. The V gene end was trimmed by 5 bases and the J gene end by 7 bases; junction bases not matched to a gene: 29.